The source of this T cell receptor (beta chain) is a study of blood T cell repertoires in COVID-19. Study at large: Sites across the United States, Italy and Spain contributed samples from acute and convalescent COVID-19.

There are 16 residues in the CDR3. Germline V gene lookup returns CDR1 MNHEY and CDR2 SVGAGI. V shed 4 bases, J shed 4 bases, and the junction held 8 bases outside the gene matches. In the original analysis: Using reference gene primer amplification, nucleated cell counts were estimated. The data were produced by immunoSEQ multiplex PCR, yet TCRdb's version contains in-frame clones alone and is incomplete. V and J calls and clone size are as listed in that table; D and trimming were resolved from the DNA. The sample shows 100,000 to 150,000 clones, about 88% of them seen only once. Each participant's cohort was designated according to participant-reported clinical history. Two negative PCRs, clearance, or symptom resolution characterized the recovered Cohort 3 donors.

This TCR was sampled from a woman between 50 and 59 years old who had recovered from COVID-19. The sequenced material came from PBMCs or T cells enriched from blood (not recorded which). The J gene is TRBJ1-4, the V gene TRBV6-5, with 8 bases identical to TRBD1. For the CDR3, the DNA is TGTGCCAGCAGTTCCATGACAGGGGCCCTTAATGAAAAACTGTTTTTT. It yields the protein CASSSMTGALNEKLFF.